What follows are 13 T cell receptor beta chains derived from one specimen sequenced in a study of response to subunit inactivated influenza vaccine. From the RT-PCR reads, TCRdb called clonotypes with MiXCR, one entry per CDR3 protein. The sample shows around 480,000 distinct CDR3 sequences, approximately 11% of them seen only once. Sequenced material: PBMCs from blood, taken 40 to 50 days after vaccination. These receptors came from a man between 50 and 59 years old who received an inactivated influenza vaccine.

This chain links TRBV7-8 with TRBJ2-4, with TRBD1 matching over 8 bases. V shed 1 base and J 0 bases; nucleotides not matched to a gene: 8. The germline CDR1 and CDR2 sequences are SGHVS and FQNEAQ. The CDR3 contains 18 residues. In DNA, the CDR3 is TGTGCCAGCAGCTTAGTAAGGGGACAGGCAATAGCCAAAAACATTCAGTACTTC. Translated: CASSLVRGQAIAKNIQYF.

This clonotype was found a few times. The chain employs TRBV4-3 and TRBJ2-3; the D gene is possibly TRBD2 (6 bases). The CDR3 runs to 14 residues. The ends were cut back, 2 bases at V and 8 bases at J, with 14 bases in the middle. The germline V gene encodes CDR1 LGHNA and CDR2 YSLEER. The CDR3 DNA reads as TGCGCCAGCAGCCAATCCGATGGAGGGCCTACGCAGTATTTT. Protein: CASSQSDGGPTQYF.

J is TRBJ2-7 and V is TRBV24-1, with 7 bases that match TRBD1. The germline V gene encodes CDR1 KGHDR and CDR2 SFDVKD. The trim removed 4 bases at V and 3 bases at J, leaving 8 bases unmatched. The CDR3 is 15 residues long. This CDR3 reads CATSETGTAIYEQYF. CDR3 in DNA: TGTGCCACCAGTGAAACCGGGACAGCGATCTACGAGCAGTACTTC.

V is TRBV6-2 or TRBV6-3 and J is TRBJ1-5, with a possible D match to TRBD1 (6 bases). This CDR3 has 17 amino acids. Deletions cut 3 bases from V and 4 bases from J, with 19 bases between. Looked up from germline, CDR1 is MNHEY and CDR2 is SVGEGT. The CDR3 protein is CASSYDRGTLTNQPQHF. DNA of the CDR3: TGTGCCAGCAGTTATGATCGCGGGACACTCACTAATCAGCCCCAGCATTTT.

In this sample, this clonotype turned up many times. At one end the junction does not follow the germline gene, possibly because of a read error. This sequence joins TRBV5-1 and TRBJ2-1, with D possibly matching TRBD2 (5 bases). Germline CDR1 and CDR2: SGHRS and YFSETQ. CDR3 length equals 13 residues. In DNA form, the CDR3 reads TGTGCCAGCAGCTTAGGGCTAGCTCGTGAGCAGTTCTTC. This encodes CASSLGLAREQFF.

The V gene is TRBV29-1, the J gene TRBJ2-4; no reliable D call. V dropped 4 bases and J dropped 0 bases, with 10 bases sitting between them. The CDR3 extends over 14 amino acids. The V gene's germline CDR1 is SQVTM and CDR2 ANQGSEA. The CDR3 DNA reads as TGCAGCGTTGGGCCGGTGGGAGCCAAAAACATTCAGTACTTC. Amino acid sequence: CSVGPVGAKNIQYF. The full variable domain, rest sourced from reference TRBV29-1 and TRBJ2-4, is SAVISQKPSRDICQRGTSLTIQCQVDSQVTMMFWYRQQPGQSLTLIATANQGSEATYESGFVIDKFPISRPNLTFSTLTVSNMSPEDSSIYLCSVGPVGAKNIQYFGAGTRLSVL.

The sample holds many counts of this clonotype. The chain recombines TRBV12-3 or TRBV12-4 with TRBJ1-3; D unresolved. The CDR3 is made up of 15 amino acids. Trimming left V 3 bases short and J 4 bases short, with 13 bases between. CDR3 bases: TGTGCCAGCAGTTTTTCCTCGGATTACGGAAACACCATATATTTT. It encodes CASSFSSDYGNTIYF.

CDR3 sequence (DNA): TGCGCCAGCAGCTTTAGCGGGGGGCCACAGAGCACAGATACGCAGTATTTT. Protein: CASSFSGGPQSTDTQYF. This rearrangement joins TRBV5-1 to TRBJ2-3; 10 bases align to TRBD2. The CDR3 consists of 17 residues. Germline V lookup: CDR1 SGHRS, CDR2 YFSETQ. J gave up 0 bases and V 2 bases, and 6 bases lay outside the gene matches.

The sample holds many counts of this clonotype. The chain joins TRBV29-1 to TRBJ2-5; D might be TRBD1 (5 bases). Between the trimmed V and J ends, which lost 7 bases and 7 bases, there was a span of 16 bases. The length of the CDR3 is 12 residues. The germline CDR1 and CDR2 sequences are SQVTM and ANQGSEA. This CDR3 is CSAPEGVGTQYF. CDR3 DNA sequence: TGCAGCGCTCCCGAAGGGGTCGGGACCCAGTACTTC.

There are many counts of this clonotype. This chain uses TRBV6-5 with TRBJ1-1; D gene unclear. The V end was cut by 4 bases, the J end by 1 base, with 13 bases between. The length of the CDR3 is 15 residues. Germline CDR1 is MNHEY and CDR2 is SVGAGI. CDR3 DNA sequence: TGTGCCAGCAGTTCCTGGGGATCGCAGAACACTGAAGCTTTCTTT. The encoded protein is CASSSWGSQNTEAFF.

V usage is TRBV6-5 and J usage is TRBJ1-1; D is uncertain. This CDR3 has 14 residues. Germline V gene sequence: CDR1 MNHEY, CDR2 SVGAGI. V was trimmed by 5 bases and J by 1 base, leaving 11 bases between them. CDR3 DNA: TGTGCCAGCAGTCACGCGAGGTCGAACACTGAAGCTTTCTTT. This sequence encodes CASSHARSNTEAFF.

This clonotype was counted between two and nine times. The chain carries TRBV2 and TRBJ2-3; D is unclear. Germline V gives CDR1 SNHLY, CDR2 FYNNEI. The CDR3 contains 15 residues. Trimming removed 1 base at V and 7 bases at J, with 15 bases between. The CDR3 DNA is TGTGCCAGCAGTGAAGTTTTGGCGCAGCGAAATACGCAGTATTTT. Protein sequence: CASSEVLAQRNTQYF.

This clonotype was observed a few times. V is TRBV20-1 and J is TRBJ2-4; D may be TRBD1 (5 bases). The CDR3 contains 14 residues. Trimming took off 3 bases at V and 0 bases at J, with 9 bases between the two ends. Germline V gene sequence: CDR1 DFQATT, CDR2 SNEGSKA (reference sequence). For the CDR3, the DNA is TGCAGTGCTAGGGAAGGGGAAGCCAAAAACATTCAGTACTTC. Protein product: CSAREGEAKNIQYF.